The entry below gives a single T cell receptor beta chain sequence along with its context. Its antigen is not identified. This sample is drawn from a study of response to subunit inactivated influenza vaccine. MiXCR, run by TCRdb on the RT-PCR reads, gives a single entry per CDR3 protein. The table includes 500,000 to 550,000 distinct CDR3 sequences, 7.6% detected once. Trimming left V 4 bases short and J 4 bases short, with 15 bases between. CDR3 length: 15 residues. The germline gives CDR1 MDHEN, CDR2 SYDVKM. Study observations and caveats: The authors suggested that every seasonal influenza vaccination recruits few new T cells.

The material sequenced was PBMCs from blood, taken approximately 25 months after vaccination. V and J are TRBV28 and TRBJ2-3, with D perhaps TRBD1 (6 bases). This TCR was sampled from a man between 45 and 75 years old who received an inactivated influenza vaccine. The CDR3 region has the DNA TGTGCCAGCAGTTCCCAGGGGTTTGGCGCAGATACGCAGTATTTT. Translation: CASSSQGFGADTQYF.